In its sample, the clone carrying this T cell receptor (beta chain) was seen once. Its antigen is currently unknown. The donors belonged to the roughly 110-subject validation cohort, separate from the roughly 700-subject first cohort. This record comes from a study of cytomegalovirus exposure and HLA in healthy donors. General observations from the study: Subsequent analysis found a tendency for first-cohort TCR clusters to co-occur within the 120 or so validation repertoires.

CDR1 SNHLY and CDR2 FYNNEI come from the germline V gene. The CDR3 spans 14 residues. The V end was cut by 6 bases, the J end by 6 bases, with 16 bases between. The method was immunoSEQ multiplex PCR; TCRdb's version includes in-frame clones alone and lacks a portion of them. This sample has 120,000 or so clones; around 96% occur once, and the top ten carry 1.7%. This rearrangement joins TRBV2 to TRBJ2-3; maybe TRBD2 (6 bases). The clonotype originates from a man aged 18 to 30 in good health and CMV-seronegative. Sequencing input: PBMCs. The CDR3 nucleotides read TGTGCCAGCAGCGGAGGGAACATGTACGATACGCAGTATTTT. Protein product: CASSGGNMYDTQYF.